This TCR beta chain originates from a study of siplizumab effects on memory and regulatory T cells. General study findings and limits: Confirmatory evidence of suppressive function in proliferating siplizumab-culture Tregs was not obtained. Memory cells that were CD4+ and unstimulated gave rise to alloreactive sequences, which siplizumab significantly reduced. Apparently more diverse than memory cells, naive T cells also seemed major alloresponse contributors. The mapping of alloreactive clones to unstimulated subsets covered only a minor fraction of them.

A remark on this clone: Its antigen is undetermined.

The CDR3 contains 14 residues. Germline V gene sequence: CDR1 MNHEY, CDR2 SMNVEV (reference sequence). The repertoire was sequenced with immunoSEQ multiplex PCR; TCRdb's copy has only in-frame clones and lacks some. The sample has 65,000 to 85,000 clones; about 92% are singletons. The sample was CD8+ T cells sorted from blood. The source of this sequence is a human donor in good health. The chain carries TRBV27 and TRBJ2-5, with D possibly called TRBD1 or TRBD2 (5 bases each). Matching the DNA end better, TRBJ2-7 makes the J call doubtful. The CDR3 here is CASSVSGRRYEQYF. CDR3 nucleotide sequence: TGTGCCAGCAGTGTCTCGGGACGGAGATACGAGCAGTACTTC.